A single count supports the clone carrying this T cell receptor (beta chain). Its cognate antigen is unknown. The sample belongs to a study of beta chain features in type 1 diabetes. Study-wide results and caveats: The question left open here concerned HLA type influencing TCRB rearrangement. Shortening of TCRB CDR3s, moderate but significant, appeared in all four CD4+ subsets of Type 1 diabetes patients.

Expressed TCRB transcripts were sequenced after all isolated RNA was converted to cDNA. Sequencing of naive, central memory and regulatory T cell samples gave an average of roughly 4 million reads. Produced via immunoSEQ multiplex PCR; TCRdb's table is partial and in-frame only. Among around 100,000 clones, 28% were seen once, and the ten largest hold 0.5% to 0.6%. CD45RO/CCR7/CD25/CD127/CD95/CD27 staining was used to isolate CD4+ naive, central memory, regulatory and stem cell-like memory cells by sorting. Purities in excess of 95% were seen in all sorted populations. The clonotype was recovered from a woman under 30 with type 1 diabetes. The sequenced sample was central memory CD4+ T cells from blood.

The CDR3 region is CASGFTGGSGANVLTF. CDR3 nucleotide sequence: TGTGCTAGTGGTTTTACTGGAGGCTCTGGGGCCAACGTCCTGACTTTC. This chain links TRBV12-5 with TRBJ2-6; maybe TRBD2 (5 bases). V lost 3 bases to trimming and J lost 0 bases, with 9 bases between them. CDR1 is LGHNT, CDR2 FRNRAP, per germline. The CDR3 consists of 16 residues.